The 19 T cell receptor beta chains below come from one sample, sequenced in a study of T cells in Graves' hyperthyroidism and ophthalmopathy. The CDR3 regions of TCR beta were amplified from RNA transcripts. The TCR CDR3 first-round RT-PCR relied on the HTBI primer set. A single record per CDR3 protein comes from TCRdb applying MiXCR to the multiplex PCR reads. The sample contains some 650,000 distinct CDR3 sequences, around 16% of which appear only once. Source material: blood. The receptors were sampled from a woman aged 40 to 49 with Graves' ophthalmopathy.

This clonotype has a count of ten or more. The J gene is TRBJ1-1, the V gene TRBV5-5; D remains unclear. V was cut by 0 bases and J by 0 bases, with 6 bases left in between. The germline CDR1 and CDR2 sequences are SGHKS and YYEKEE (reference sequence). The CDR3 spans 14 residues. The CDR3 DNA reads TGTGCCAGCAGCTTGGCGAATCTGAACACTGAAGCTTTCTTT. As protein: CASSLANLNTEAFF.

Written as DNA, the CDR3 is TGTGCCAGCAGTTCCCGGGACGGACAGTTCTTC. Protein sequence: CASSSRDGQFF. The V gene is TRBV27, the J gene TRBJ2-1; possibly TRBD1 or TRBD2 for D (5 bases each). Per germline, CDR1 MNHEY and CDR2 SMNVEV (reference sequence). This CDR3 comprises 11 residues. Trimming stripped 4 bases from V and 13 bases from J, with 11 bases between.

In regard to this clonotype: A much larger clone is a single base away; this may be a read error. The V gene is TRBV6-1, the J gene TRBJ1-2; D gene unclear. The germline gives CDR1 MNHNS, CDR2 SASEGT. The length of the CDR3 is 14 residues. The CDR3 DNA is TGTGCCAGCAGTGAAGCGACGCTTAACTATGGCCACACCTTC. Protein: CASSEATLNYGHTF.

The table lists this clonotype with many counts. The chain carries TRBV7-9 and TRBJ2-1; 14 bases fit TRBD2. The trim removed 4 bases at V and 8 bases at J, leaving 4 bases unmatched. The germline V gene has CDR1 SEHNR and CDR2 FQNEAQ (reference sequence). The CDR3 consists of 15 residues. The CDR3 protein is CASSSGTSGSYEQFF. CDR3 bases: TGTGCCAGCAGCTCGGGGACTAGCGGGAGTTATGAGCAGTTCTTC.

This clonotype has only a few counts. The chain combines TRBV5-1 with TRBJ2-5, with D possibly TRBD2 on 6 matching bases. The germline V gene has CDR1 SGHRS and CDR2 YFSETQ. This CDR3 contains 15 residues. Trimming cost V 1 base and J 5 bases, with 15 bases left between them. The CDR3 DNA sequence: TGCGCCAGCAGCTTGTACGGGCCCCGGGAGGAGACCCAGTACTTC. This gives the protein CASSLYGPREETQYF.

This clonotype showed up many times. The V gene is TRBV6-1, the J gene TRBJ1-2; TRBD1 matches 7 bases. V lost 7 bases, J lost 7 bases, and 9 bases stayed unmatched. This CDR3 spans 13 amino acids. CDR1 is MNHNS and CDR2 is SASEGT in the germline V gene. The CDR3 is CASTGQAWGGYTF. The CDR3 nucleotides are TGTGCCAGCACTGGACAGGCGTGGGGTGGCTACACCTTC.

This clonotype was counted a few times. The rearrangement uses TRBV7-9 and TRBJ2-7; D is unresolved. CDR3 size: 14 residues. V was clipped by 6 bases and J by 9 bases, with 21 bases between them. Germline V CDR1 and CDR2: SEHNR, FQNEAQ (reference sequence). In DNA, the CDR3 is TGTGCCAGCAGTGCTACGATGTACAGCCCGACGCAGTACTTC. Its protein product is CASSATMYSPTQYF.

This chain connects TRBV4-1 to TRBJ2-2; D is uncertain. The ends were cut back, 4 bases at V and 6 bases at J, with 12 bases in the middle. The germline CDR1 and CDR2 sequences are MGHRA and YSYEKL. The CDR3 is 14 residues long. CDR3 in amino acids: CASSPLPVPGELFF. CDR3 sequence (DNA): TGCGCCAGCAGCCCCCTGCCCGTTCCCGGGGAGCTGTTTTTT.

The sample holds many counts of this clonotype. The chain carries TRBV3-1 and TRBJ2-2; no definite D call. V lost 1 base, J lost 3 bases, and 15 bases lay in between. The CDR3 loop spans 17 amino acids. Germline lookup yields CDR1 LGHDT and CDR2 YNNKEL (reference sequence). The CDR3 spells CASSQGADLTDTGELFF. The CDR3 DNA reads TGTGCCAGCAGCCAAGGGGCGGACCTAACGGACACCGGGGAGCTGTTTTTT.

This CDR3 is CASRDSASKLFF. The CDR3 bases are TGTGCCAGCAGAGACTCTGCATCGAAACTGTTTTTT. The chain carries TRBV6-1 and TRBJ1-4; no reliable D call. V was clipped by 6 bases and J by 11 bases, with 13 bases between them. This CDR3 region has 12 residues. In germline, CDR1 is MNHNS, CDR2 SASEGT.

The chain couples TRBV9 to TRBJ1-2, with D possibly matching TRBD1 (6 bases). V was cut by 2 bases and J by 0 bases, with 11 bases left in between. The germline gives CDR1 SGDLS, CDR2 YYNGEE. The CDR3 sequence is 15 residues long. In DNA, the CDR3 is TGTGCCAGCAGCGTGCCAGGGGCGGCTAACTATGGCTACACCTTC. It encodes CASSVPGAANYGYTF.

This sequence joins TRBV7-8 and TRBJ1-4; D call uncertain. The CDR3 has 15 amino acids. Trimming took off 6 bases at V and 11 bases at J, with 22 bases between the two ends. The germline V gene encodes CDR1 SGHVS and CDR2 FQNEAQ. CDR3 nucleotides: TGTGCCAGCAGACCCTCCCCCGTGCCCCAAGGGAAACTGTTTTTT. Encoded protein: CASRPSPVPQGKLFF.

The sample holds many counts of this clonotype. The J gene is TRBJ2-1, the V gene TRBV2; the D gene is possibly TRBD1 (6 bases). The CDR3 length is 15 residues. Germline V gene lookup returns CDR1 SNHLY and CDR2 FYNNEI. The V end was cut by 6 bases, the J end by 3 bases, with 15 bases between. The CDR3 DNA sequence: TGTGCCAGCAGCGACTACGGGACAAGCTACAATGAGCAGTTCTTC. Translation gives CASSDYGTSYNEQFF.

This clonotype has ten or more counts. The J gene is TRBJ2-3, the V gene TRBV3-1, with a weak D call TRBD2 (6 bases). The CDR3 covers 16 residues. Germline V gene data show CDR1 as LGHDT and CDR2 as YNNKEL (reference sequence). Trimming pared 4 bases from V and 5 bases from J, leaving 19 bases between. CDR3 sequence: CASSLRRALSVDTQYF. CDR3 in DNA: TGTGCCAGCAGCCTTCGGAGGGCCTTATCGGTAGATACGCAGTATTTT.

In this sample, this clonotype turned up many times. CDR3 residues: CASIPLVASGRAETDTQYF. CDR3 nucleotides: TGTGCCAGCATCCCCTTAGTGGCTAGCGGGAGGGCCGAGACAGATACGCAGTATTTT. The genes are TRBV28 and TRBJ2-3; 12 positions match TRBD2. The V gene end was trimmed by 7 bases and the J gene end by 3 bases; junction bases not matched to a gene: 17. CDR1 is MDHEN and CDR2 is SYDVKM in the germline V gene. The CDR3 covers 19 residues.

The gene calls are TRBV5-1 and TRBJ2-1; TRBD2 matches 10 bases. The CDR3 is 15 amino acids. After removal of 4 bases from V and 2 bases from J, the junction contained 3 bases not matched to a gene. Germline loops: CDR1 SGHRS, CDR2 YFSETQ. CDR3: CASSMSGGAYNEQFF. The CDR3 coding sequence is TGCGCCAGCAGCATGAGCGGGGGGGCCTACAATGAGCAGTTCTTC.

This clonotype was picked up a small number of times. V and J are TRBV19 and TRBJ2-7; D is undetermined. Germline CDR1 reads LNHDA; CDR2 reads SQIVND (reference sequence). Trimming took 1 base from V and 7 from J, leaving 14 bases between them. The CDR3 length is 14 residues. The CDR3 sequence: CASSIGPALNEQYF. The CDR3 coding sequence is TGTGCCAGTAGTATAGGGCCGGCCTTAAATGAGCAGTACTTC.

This clonotype came up many times. This chain connects TRBV28 to TRBJ2-2; D possibly uses TRBD1 or TRBD2 (5 bases each). Trimming took off 5 bases at V and 6 bases at J, with 19 bases between the two ends. This CDR3 spans 16 amino acids. Germline CDR1 MDHEN, CDR2 SYDVKM. In DNA form, the CDR3 reads TGTGCCAGCAGTCCTCCCCGTGGGGGTGCCGCCGGGGAGCTGTTTTTT. Translating gives CASSPPRGGAAGELFF. The variable domain in full, with the rest retrieved from reference TRBV28 and TRBJ2-2, is DVKVTQSSRYLVKRTGEKVFLECVQDMDHENMFWYRQDPGLGLRLIYFSYDVKMKEKGDIPEGYSVSREKKERFSLILESASTNQTSMYLCASSPPRGGAAGELFFGEGSRLTVL.

This clonotype was seen repeatedly, ten times or more. The V and J genes are TRBV20-1 and TRBJ2-7, with TRBD1 matching 8 bases. The CDR3 is 14 amino acids. V gave up 5 bases and J gave up 6 bases; unmatched junction bases: 12. Germline V gene data show CDR1 as DFQATT and CDR2 as SNEGSKA (reference sequence). The CDR3 loop reads CSALGTGYVREQYF. The CDR3 DNA reads TGCAGTGCTCTCGGGACAGGTTATGTTCGCGAGCAGTACTTC.